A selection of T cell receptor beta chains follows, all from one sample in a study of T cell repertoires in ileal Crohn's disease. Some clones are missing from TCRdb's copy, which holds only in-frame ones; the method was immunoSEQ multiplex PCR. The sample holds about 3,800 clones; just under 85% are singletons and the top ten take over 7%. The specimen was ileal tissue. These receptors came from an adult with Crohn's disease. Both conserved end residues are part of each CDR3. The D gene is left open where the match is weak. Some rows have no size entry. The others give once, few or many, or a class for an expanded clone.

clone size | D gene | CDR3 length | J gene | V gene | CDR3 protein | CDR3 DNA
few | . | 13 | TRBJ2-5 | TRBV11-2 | CASSRGNQETQYF | TGTGCCAGCAGCCGCGGGAACCAAGAGACCCAGTACTTC
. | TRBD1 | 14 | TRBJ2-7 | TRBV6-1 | CASSVRTGGYEQYF | TGTGCCAGCAGTGTAAGGACAGGGGGCTACGAGCAGTACTTC
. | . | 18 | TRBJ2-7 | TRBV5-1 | CASSLDSSGERWSYEQYF | TGCGCCAGCAGCTTGGATTCCAGCGGAGAGCGTTGGTCCTACGAGCAGTACTTC
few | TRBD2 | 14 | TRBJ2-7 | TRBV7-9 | CASSLGLGGNEQYF | TGTGCCAGCAGCTTAGGTCTGGGAGGGAATGAGCAGTACTTC
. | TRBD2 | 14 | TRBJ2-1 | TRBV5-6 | CASSLAGGNGEQFF | TGTGCCAGCAGCTTGGCCGGGGGGAATGGTGAGCAGTTCTTC
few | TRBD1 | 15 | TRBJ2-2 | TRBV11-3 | CASSWDRGGTGELFF | TGTGCCAGCAGCTGGGACAGGGGAGGAACCGGGGAGCTGTTTTTT
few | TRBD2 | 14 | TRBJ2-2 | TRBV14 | CATRTSGGTGELFF | TGTGCCACCCGGACTAGCGGGGGGACCGGGGAGCTGTTTTTT
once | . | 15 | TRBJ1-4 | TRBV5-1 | CASSGKQGDGGKLFF | TGCGCCAGCAGCGGTAAACAGGGTGATGGGGGAAAACTGTTTTTT
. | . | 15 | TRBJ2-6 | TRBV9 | CASSITGAGANVLTF | TGTGCCAGCAGCATAACGGGGGCTGGGGCCAACGTCCTGACTTTC
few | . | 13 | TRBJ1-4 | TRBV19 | CASSIRSSEKLFF | TGTGCCAGTAGTATACGGTCGAGCGAAAAACTGTTTTTT
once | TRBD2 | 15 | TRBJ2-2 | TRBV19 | CASSPGTRGPGELFF | TGTGCCAGTAGTCCTGGGACTAGAGGTCCCGGGGAGCTGTTTTTC
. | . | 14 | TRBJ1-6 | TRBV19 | CASSILAVGSPLHF | TGTGCCAGTAGTATCCTTGCGGTGGGTTCACCCCTCCACTTT
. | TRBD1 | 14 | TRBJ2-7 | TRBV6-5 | CASSYGQGAGEQYF | TGTGCCAGCAGTTACGGACAGGGGGCGGGGGAGCAGTACTTC
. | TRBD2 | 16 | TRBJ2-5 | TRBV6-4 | CASSDSTSGGAETQYF | TGTGCCAGCAGTGACTCGACTAGCGGGGGGGCAGAGACCCAGTACTTC
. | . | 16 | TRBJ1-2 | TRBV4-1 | CASSPRPGTPNYGYTF | TGCGCCAGCAGCCCTCGGCCCGGGACACCTAACTATGGCTACACCTTC
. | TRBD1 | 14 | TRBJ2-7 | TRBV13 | CASRGQGGPYEQYF | TGTGCCAGCAGAGGACAGGGTGGGCCCTACGAGCAGTACTTC
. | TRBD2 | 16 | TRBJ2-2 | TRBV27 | CASRGLAGPRAGELFF | TGTGCCAGCAGGGGACTAGCGGGGCCCCGGGCCGGGGAGCTGTTTTTT
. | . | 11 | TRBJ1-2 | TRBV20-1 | CSAFTNYGYTF | TGCAGTGCTTTTACTAACTATGGCTACACCTTC
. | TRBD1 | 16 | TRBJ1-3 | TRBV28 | CASSTTGQGQGNTIYF | TGTGCCAGCAGCACAACGGGACAGGGGCAGGGAAACACCATATATTTT
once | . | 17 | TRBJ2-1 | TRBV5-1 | CASSLAPSGARYNEQFF | TGCGCCAGCAGCTTGGCCCCCTCAGGGGCCCGATACAATGAGCAGTTCTTC
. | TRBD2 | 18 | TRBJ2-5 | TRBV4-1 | CASSQDWTSGGAWETQYF | TGCGCCAGCAGCCAAGATTGGACTAGCGGGGGGGCCTGGGAGACCCAGTACTTC
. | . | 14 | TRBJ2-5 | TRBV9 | CASSVQGTQETQYF | TGTGCCAGCAGCGTACAGGGGACGCAAGAGACCCAGTACTTC
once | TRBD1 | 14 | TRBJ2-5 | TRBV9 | CASTRDRLAETQYF | TGTGCCAGCACCCGGGACAGGTTAGCGGAGACCCAGTACTTC
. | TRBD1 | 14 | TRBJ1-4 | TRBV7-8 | CASSRTGANEKLFF | TGTGCCAGCAGCCGCACAGGGGCTAATGAAAAACTGTTTTTT
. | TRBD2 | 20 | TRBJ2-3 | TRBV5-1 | CASSPFPGLAGGQDTDTQYF | TGCGCCAGCAGCCCATTCCCGGGACTAGCGGGGGGGCAGGACACAGATACGCAGTATTTT
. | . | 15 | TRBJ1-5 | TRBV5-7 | CASSLAGEGNQPQHF | TGTGCCAGCAGCTTGGCCGGAGAGGGCAATCAGCCCCAGCATTTT
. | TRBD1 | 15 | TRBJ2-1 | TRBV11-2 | CASSLEGGHRPEQFF | TGTGCCAGCAGCTTAGAAGGGGGCCACCGTCCTGAGCAGTTCTTC
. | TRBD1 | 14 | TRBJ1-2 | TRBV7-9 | CASSLNRGREGYTF | TGTGCCAGCAGCTTAAACAGGGGGCGAGAGGGCTACACCTTC
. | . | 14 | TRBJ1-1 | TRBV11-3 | CASSFSLRLTEAFF | TGTGCCAGCAGCTTCAGCCTCAGGTTGACTGAAGCTTTCTTT
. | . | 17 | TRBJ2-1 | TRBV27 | CASSLSGTGVSYNEQFF | TGTGCCAGCAGTTTAAGCGGAACGGGGGTGTCCTACAATGAGCAGTTCTTC
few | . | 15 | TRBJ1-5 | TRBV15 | CATSEGSGDNQPQHF | TGTGCCACCAGCGAGGGTTCCGGGGACAATCAGCCCCAGCATTTT
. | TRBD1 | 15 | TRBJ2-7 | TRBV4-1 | CASSQGTGDPYEQYF | TGCGCCAGCAGCCAAGGCACAGGGGACCCCTACGAGCAGTACTTC
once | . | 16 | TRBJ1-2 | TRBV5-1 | CASSFFPSGSSYGYTF | TGCGCCAGCAGCTTTTTCCCCTCGGGGTCTAGCTATGGCTACACCTTC
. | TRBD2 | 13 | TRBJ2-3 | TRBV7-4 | CASPRSGGGTQYF | TGTGCCAGCCCCCGTTCGGGGGGGGGTACGCAGTATTTT
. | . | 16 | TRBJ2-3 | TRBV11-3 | CASSPTPGSSTDTQYF | TGTGCCAGCAGCCCTACCCCGGGGAGTAGCACAGATACGCAGTATTTT
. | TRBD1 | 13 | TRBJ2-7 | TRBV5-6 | CASSWGTVWEQYF | TGTGCCAGCAGCTGGGGGACAGTTTGGGAGCAGTACTTC
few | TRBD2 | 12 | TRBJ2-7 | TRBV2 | CASRASGYEQYF | TGTGCCAGCAGGGCTAGCGGGTACGAGCAGTACTTC
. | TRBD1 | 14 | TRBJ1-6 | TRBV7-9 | CASSSRTGDSPLHF | TGTGCCAGCAGCTCCCGGACAGGGGATTCACCCCTCCACTTT
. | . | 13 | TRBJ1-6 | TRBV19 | CASSIWGDSPLHF | TGTGCCAGTAGTATATGGGGGGATTCACCCCTCCACTTT
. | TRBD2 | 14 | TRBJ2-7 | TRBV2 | CASRELAGVHEQYF | TGTGCCAGCAGAGAACTAGCGGGAGTCCACGAGCAGTACTTC
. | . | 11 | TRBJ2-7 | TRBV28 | CASSFNSEQYF | TGTGCCAGCAGTTTCAACAGCGAGCAGTACTTC
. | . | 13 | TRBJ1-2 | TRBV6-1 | CASSERGPYGYTF | TGTGCCAGCAGTGAAAGAGGGCCCTATGGCTACACCTTC